This TCR beta chain was recovered during a study of blood T cell repertoires in COVID-19 (TCRdb year 2020). Looking at the study overall: Collaborator samples came from the United States, Italy and Spain and covered acute and convalescent phases of COVID-19. The prospective study material was composed of cDNA or gDNA derived from T cells, B-cell-depleted T cells, or PBMCs. Deeply sampled blood TCRbeta repertoires from subjects exposed to, actively infected with, or recovered from COVID-19 were included in the dataset. The repertoires were made available in a free public database intended to serve as a resource for research on the immune response to SARS-CoV-2. Samples were obtained from the ongoing ImmuneRACE study (first 160 participants) and from approximately 1,200 subjects provided by 6 global collaborators. Sample metadata almost always included a de-identified subject ID, COVID-19 status, age in years and sex. HLA class I and class II types, where available, came from metadata supplied by the sample provider rather than from assay-based typing. Results the study describes overall, beyond this receptor: Clinical and demographic metadata were provided uncurated, with the amount varying by source and participant.

TCRbeta CDR3 regions were amplified from genomic DNA using the immunoSEQ Assay, a bias-controlled multiplex PCR. The paper's data handling went like this. The number of nucleated cells in each sample was estimated by amplification of reference gene primers within the assay. To quantify the absolute abundance of each unique TCRbeta CDR3 rearrangement, sequence reads were collapsed and filtered. For each sample, productive Simpson clonality was calculated as the square root of Simpson's diversity index over productive rearrangements. The table was pulled from immuneACCESS by TCRdb, which kept in-frame rearrangements only. Such tables lose some clones; where checked, under half of the loss comes from unresolved V genes, and the rest has no known cause. The V and J calls and clone size were taken over from that table, and D and trimming were inferred from the DNA. The sample contains 140,000 or so clones, about 80% of them found a single time. Clones ranked in the top ten supply 1.5% to 2% of the sample.

From the cysteine through the phenylalanine, the CDR3 covers 15 amino acids. Only the CDR3 DNA stays, 45 bases, in frame from base 1. From a lookup of the germline V gene, CDR1 and CDR2 are SGDLS and YYNGEE. V is trimmed back by 3 bases and J by 0 bases, and the junction contains 3 bases that no gene match accounts for. Regarding this clone: Its binding antigen is unknown. Base qualities were left out, and no much larger clone turns up one base away.

In the prospective study, participants were about 18 to 89 years old, resided in about two dozen geographic areas of the United States, and were enrolled through a virtual design. In the prospective study, cohorts were assigned on the basis of participant-reported clinical history obtained from a screening survey and a study questionnaire. Exposed participants had been in contact with someone with a PCR-confirmed or clinician-diagnosed COVID-19 case within 2 weeks of study entry. Mobile phlebotomists in the prospective study collected whole blood, serum and a nasopharyngeal or oropharyngeal swab from every participant. Participants in the prospective study had the option to provide additional blood draws and questionnaires over an approximately 2-month period. Prospective study blood samples were shipped either frozen or at room temperature before DNA extraction.

What was sequenced was PBMCs or T cells enriched from blood (not recorded which). This receptor was identified in a woman aged 18-35 years who had been exposed to COVID-19. This sequence uses TRBV9 and TRBJ2-1; the junction holds 7 bases that match TRBD2. The nucleotide sequence is TGTGCCAGCAGCGAGAGCGGGGCCTCCTACAATGAGCAGTTCTTC. Its translation is CASSESGASYNEQFF.